This TCR beta chain was sequenced in a study of blood T cell repertoires in COVID-19. Across the whole study: Specimens from acute and convalescent COVID-19 originated in the United States, Italy and Spain. The analysed material was cDNA or gDNA that came from T cells, B-cell-depleted T cells, or PBMCs.

V dropped 0 bases and J dropped 5; count of bases not matched to a gene: 5. The CDR3 has 15 residues. CDR1 SGHVS and CDR2 FNYEAQ come from the germline V gene. Method: immunoSEQ multiplex PCR; TCRdb's copy keeps in-frame clones and lacks some. The sample consists of around 160,000 clones, approximately 95% of them appearing once. The TCR comes from a woman in her sixties with COVID-19, enrolled during active disease. The material sequenced was peripheral blood. The chain recombines TRBV7-6 with TRBJ2-3; 7 bases line up with TRBD1. The CDR3 DNA is TGTGCCAGCAGCTTAGCAGGGGGCGCTGGAGATACGCAGTATTTT. Translation: CASSLAGGAGDTQYF.